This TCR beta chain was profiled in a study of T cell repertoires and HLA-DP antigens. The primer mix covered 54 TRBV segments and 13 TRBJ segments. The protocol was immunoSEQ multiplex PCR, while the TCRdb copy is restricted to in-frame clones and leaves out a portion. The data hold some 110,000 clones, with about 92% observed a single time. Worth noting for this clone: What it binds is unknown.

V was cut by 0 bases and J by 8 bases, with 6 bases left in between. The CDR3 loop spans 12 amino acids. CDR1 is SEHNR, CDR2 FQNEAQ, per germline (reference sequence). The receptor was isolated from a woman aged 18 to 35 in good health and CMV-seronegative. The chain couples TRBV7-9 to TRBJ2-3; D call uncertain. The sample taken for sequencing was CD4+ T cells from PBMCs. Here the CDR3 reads CASSLAPPTQYF. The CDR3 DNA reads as TGTGCCAGCAGCTTAGCCCCTCCTACGCAGTATTTT.